This note documents a single TCR beta chain sequence. No antigen is known for it. In germline, CDR1 is LGHNA, CDR2 YNFKEQ. The CDR3 is 17 residues long. Per sample, roughly 10^5 TCR templates were assayed. Assay used: immunoSEQ multiplex PCR; TCRdb lists only in-frame clones, some missing. The repertoire holds more than 85,000 clones, about 93% seen once, with approximately 0.32% in the top ten. The sample comes from a study of siplizumab effects on memory and regulatory T cells. The study's findings and limits: Siplizumab conditions gave an average of roughly 65% Treg-derived mappable alloreactive CD4+ clones, versus about 26% for controls. Assignment to unstimulated subsets succeeded for only a minor fraction of the alloreactive clones. Both greater diversity than memory cells and a major contribution to the alloresponse seemed to characterize naive T cells.

The chain links TRBV4-2 to TRBJ2-5; 10 positions agree with TRBD2. The J call is uncertain, as TRBJ2-7 better fits the DNA end. This TCR was sampled from a human donor in good health. The sample taken for sequencing was CD4+ T cells sorted from blood. CDR3 region: CASSQEGLGTSDYEQYF. The CDR3 DNA follows: TGTGCCAGCAGCCAAGAGGGTCTCGGGACTAGCGACTACGAGCAGTACTTC.